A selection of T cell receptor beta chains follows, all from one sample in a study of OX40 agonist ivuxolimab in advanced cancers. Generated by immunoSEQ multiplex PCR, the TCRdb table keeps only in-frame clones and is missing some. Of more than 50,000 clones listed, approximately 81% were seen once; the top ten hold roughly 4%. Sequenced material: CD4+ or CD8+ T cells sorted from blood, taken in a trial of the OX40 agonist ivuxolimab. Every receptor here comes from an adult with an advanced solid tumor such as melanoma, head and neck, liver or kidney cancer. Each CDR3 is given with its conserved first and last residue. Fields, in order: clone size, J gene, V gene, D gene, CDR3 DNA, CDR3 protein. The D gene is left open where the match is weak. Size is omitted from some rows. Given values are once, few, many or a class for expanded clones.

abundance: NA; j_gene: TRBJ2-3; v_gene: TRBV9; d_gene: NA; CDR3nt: TGTGCCAGCAGCGCCCACGGAGGGGGACCTAGCACAGATACGCAGTATTTT; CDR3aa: CASSAHGGGPSTDTQYF
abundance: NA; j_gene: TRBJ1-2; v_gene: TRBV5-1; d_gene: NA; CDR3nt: TGCGCCAGCAGCTTGAGGCAGGATAGCGGCTACACCTTC; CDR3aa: CASSLRQDSGYTF
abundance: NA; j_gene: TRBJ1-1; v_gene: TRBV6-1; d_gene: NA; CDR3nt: TGTGCCACCAGTCCCGGGACTCCCGAAGCTTTCTTT; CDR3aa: CATSPGTPEAFF
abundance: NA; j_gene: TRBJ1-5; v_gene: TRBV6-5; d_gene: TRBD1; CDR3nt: TGTGCCAGCAGCCTACAGGGGAGTCAGCCCCAGCATTTT; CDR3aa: CASSLQGSQPQHF
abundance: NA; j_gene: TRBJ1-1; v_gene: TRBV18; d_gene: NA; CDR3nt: TGTGCCAGCTCAACATCCGGGGGGGGCAATATAGGCACTGAAGCTTTCTTT; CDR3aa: CASSTSGGGNIGTEAFF
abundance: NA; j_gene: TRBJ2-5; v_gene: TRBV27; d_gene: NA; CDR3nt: TGTGCCAGCAGTTTGGCGGGGTACCAAGAGACCCAGTACTTC; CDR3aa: CASSLAGYQETQYF
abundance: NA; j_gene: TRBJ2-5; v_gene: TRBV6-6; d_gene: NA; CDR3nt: TGTGCCAGCAGTTACTCAGGACGGCAAGAGACCCAGTACTTC; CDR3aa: CASSYSGRQETQYF
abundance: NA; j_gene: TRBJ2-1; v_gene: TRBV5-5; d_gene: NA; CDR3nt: TGTGCCAGCAGCTTCCTGAATGAGCAGTTCTTC; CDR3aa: CASSFLNEQFF
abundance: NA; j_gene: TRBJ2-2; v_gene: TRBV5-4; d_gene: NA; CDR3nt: TGTGCCAGCAAGTTCCACCCTCCCACCGGGGAGCTGTTTTTT; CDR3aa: CASKFHPPTGELFF
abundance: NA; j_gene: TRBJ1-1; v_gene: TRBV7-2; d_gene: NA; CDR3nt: TGTGCCAGCACTCAATCGGGTCAGAACACTGAAGCTTTCTTT; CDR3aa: CASTQSGQNTEAFF
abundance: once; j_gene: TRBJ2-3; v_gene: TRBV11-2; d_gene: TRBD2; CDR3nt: TGTGCCAGCAGCGTCTCCGGACTAGGAAGCACAGATACGCAGTATTTT; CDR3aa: CASSVSGLGSTDTQYF
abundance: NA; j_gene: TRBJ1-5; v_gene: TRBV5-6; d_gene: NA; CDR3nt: TGTGCCAGCAGCTTCCGGGAACCAGGGAGGGCCCAGCATTTT; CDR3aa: CASSFREPGRAQHF
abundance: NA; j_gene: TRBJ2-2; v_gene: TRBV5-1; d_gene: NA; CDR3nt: TGCGCCAGCAGCTTGGATGGGGGGGAGCTGTTTTTT; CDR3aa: CASSLDGGELFF
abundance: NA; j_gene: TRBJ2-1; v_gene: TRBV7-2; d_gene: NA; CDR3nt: TGTGCCAGCAGCCGGACCCTCCGAAGGAATGAGCAGTTCTTC; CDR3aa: CASSRTLRRNEQFF
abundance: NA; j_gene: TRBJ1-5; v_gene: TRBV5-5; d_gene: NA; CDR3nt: TGTGCCAGCAGCTTGGACTCAATTCAGCCCCAGCATTTT; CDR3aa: CASSLDSIQPQHF
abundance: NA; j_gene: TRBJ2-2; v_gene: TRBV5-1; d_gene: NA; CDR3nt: TGCGCCAGCAGCTTAAAAATGAACACCGGGGAGCTGTTTTTT; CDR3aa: CASSLKMNTGELFF
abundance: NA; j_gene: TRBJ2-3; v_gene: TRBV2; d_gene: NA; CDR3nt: TGTGCCAGCGGGGGCGCGCAGTATTTT; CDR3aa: CASGGAQYF
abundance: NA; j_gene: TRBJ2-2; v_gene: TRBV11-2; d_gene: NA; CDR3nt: TGTGCCAGCACCAGATGGGGGGACACCGGGGAGCTGTTTTTT; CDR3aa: CASTRWGDTGELFF
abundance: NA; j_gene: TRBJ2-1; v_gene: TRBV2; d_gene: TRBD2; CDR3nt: TGTGCCAGTGGACTAGCGGAGTACAATGAGCAGTTCTTC; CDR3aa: CASGLAEYNEQFF
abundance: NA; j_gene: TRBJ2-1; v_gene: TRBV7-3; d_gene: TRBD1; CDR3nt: TGTGCCAGCAGCTTATGGGACAGGGAATTCAATGAGCAGTTCTTC; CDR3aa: CASSLWDREFNEQFF
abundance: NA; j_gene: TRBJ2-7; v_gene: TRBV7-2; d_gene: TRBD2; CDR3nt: TGTGCCAGCAGCCTCGGGACTAGCGGGGGGGCCTACGAGCAGTACTTC; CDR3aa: CASSLGTSGGAYEQYF
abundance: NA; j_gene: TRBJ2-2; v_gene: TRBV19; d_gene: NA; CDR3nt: TGTGCCAGTAGTGCCCACCTGACAGAGGGCACCGGGGAGCTGTTTTTT; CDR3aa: CASSAHLTEGTGELFF
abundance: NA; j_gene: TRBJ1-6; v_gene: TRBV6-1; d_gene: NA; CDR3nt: TGTGCCAGCAGTGAAATTGTCGTCTGGGCTGGATGGGCACCCCTCCACTTT; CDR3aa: CASSEIVVWAGWAPLHF
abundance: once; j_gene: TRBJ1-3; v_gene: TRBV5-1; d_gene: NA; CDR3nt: TGCGCCAGCAGCTTCCCGGGGGACGGAAACACCATATATTTT; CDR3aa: CASSFPGDGNTIYF
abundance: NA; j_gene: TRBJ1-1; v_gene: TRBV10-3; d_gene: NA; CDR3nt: TGTGCCATCGGTCGTCCGGGGCTGAACACTGAAGCTTTCTTT; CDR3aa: CAIGRPGLNTEAFF
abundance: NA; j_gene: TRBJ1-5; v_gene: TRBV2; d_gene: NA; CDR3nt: TGTGCCAGCATGGAGGGACAAAGCAATCAGCCCCAGCATTTT; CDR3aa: CASMEGQSNQPQHF
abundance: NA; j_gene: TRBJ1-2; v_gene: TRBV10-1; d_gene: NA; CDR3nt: TGCGCCAGCAGTGAGAGTATTAACTATGGCTACACCTTC; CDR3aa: CASSESINYGYTF
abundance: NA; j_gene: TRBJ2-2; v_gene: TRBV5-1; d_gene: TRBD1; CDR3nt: TGCGCCAGCAGCCCCGCAGACAGGGCCGCCGGGGAGCTGTTTTTT; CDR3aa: CASSPADRAAGELFF
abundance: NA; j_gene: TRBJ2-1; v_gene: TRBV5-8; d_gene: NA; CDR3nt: TGTGCCAGACAAAAAACAGGGACTGCCAATCCAGGCTCCTACAATGAGCAGTTCTTC; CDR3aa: CARQKTGTANPGSYNEQFF
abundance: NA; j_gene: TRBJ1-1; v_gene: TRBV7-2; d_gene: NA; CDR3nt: TGTGCCAGCAGCTTAGTGGGTCGGCAGGGCAGGAACACTGAAGCTTTCTTT; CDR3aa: CASSLVGRQGRNTEAFF
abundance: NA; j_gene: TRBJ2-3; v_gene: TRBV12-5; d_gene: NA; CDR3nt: TGTGCTAGTGGTTCCGGACTGTCTAGCACAGATACGCAGTATTTT; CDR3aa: CASGSGLSSTDTQYF
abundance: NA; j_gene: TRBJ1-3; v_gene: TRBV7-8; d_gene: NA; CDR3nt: TGTGCCAGCAGCGAAGCCCGGATAACTCCAGGGGGAAACACCATATATTTT; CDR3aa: CASSEARITPGGNTIYF
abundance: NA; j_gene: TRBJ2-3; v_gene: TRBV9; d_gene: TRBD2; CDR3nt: TGTGCCAGCAGCGTTATTGCGGGGGGCGCGGATACGCAGTATTTT; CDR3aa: CASSVIAGGADTQYF
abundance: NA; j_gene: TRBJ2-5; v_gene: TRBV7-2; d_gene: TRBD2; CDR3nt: TGTGCCAGCAGCTCGGCGGGGAGGGGAAGGGAGACCCAGTACTTC; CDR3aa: CASSSAGRGRETQYF
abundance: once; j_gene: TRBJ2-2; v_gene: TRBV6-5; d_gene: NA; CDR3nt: TGTGCCAGCAGTCTACAAGGGGTACTAGCCGGGGAGCTGTTTTTT; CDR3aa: CASSLQGVLAGELFF
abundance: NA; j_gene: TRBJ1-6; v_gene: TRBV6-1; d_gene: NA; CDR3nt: TGTGCCAGCAGTGAATTGGGCCTAGATCCCTATTCACCCCTCCACTTT; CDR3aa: CASSELGLDPYSPLHF
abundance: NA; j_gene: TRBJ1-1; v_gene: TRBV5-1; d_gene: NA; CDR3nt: TGCGCCAGCAGCTTGGACAGGGTGGCCACTGAAGCTTTCTTT; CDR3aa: CASSLDRVATEAFF
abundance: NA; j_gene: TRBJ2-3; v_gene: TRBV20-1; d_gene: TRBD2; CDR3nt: TGCAGTGCTCCCCGAGGGACTAGACAGTATTTT; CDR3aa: CSAPRGTRQYF
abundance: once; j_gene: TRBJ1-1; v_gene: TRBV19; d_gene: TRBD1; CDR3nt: TGTGCCAGTAAAGTTGGACAGGGGGCGCGTGGGACTGAAGCTTTCTTT; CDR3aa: CASKVGQGARGTEAFF
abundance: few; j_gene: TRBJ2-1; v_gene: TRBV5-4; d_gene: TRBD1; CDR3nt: TGTGCCGAGACATCGACAGGGAGTTATGAGCAGTTCTTC; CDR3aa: CAETSTGSYEQFF
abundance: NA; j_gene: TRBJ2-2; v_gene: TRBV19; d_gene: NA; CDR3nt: TGTGCCAGTAGTATCGGATGGAACACCGGGGAGCTGTTTTTT; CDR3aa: CASSIGWNTGELFF
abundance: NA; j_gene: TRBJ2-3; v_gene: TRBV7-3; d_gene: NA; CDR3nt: TGTGCCAGCAGCTTCGGGGGGCTGGGCACAGATACGCAGTATTTT; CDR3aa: CASSFGGLGTDTQYF
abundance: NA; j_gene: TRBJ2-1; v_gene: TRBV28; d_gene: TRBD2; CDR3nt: TGTGCCAGCAGTCGTAGCGGGAGGGCCAATGAGCAGTTCTTC; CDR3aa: CASSRSGRANEQFF
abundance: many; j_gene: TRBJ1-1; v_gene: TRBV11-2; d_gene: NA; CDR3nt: TGTGCCAGCAGCACCATTACCCAGGGTGAAGCTTTCTTT; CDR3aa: CASSTITQGEAFF
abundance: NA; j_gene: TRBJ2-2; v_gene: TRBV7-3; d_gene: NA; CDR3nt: TGTGCCAGCAGCCTTCGAACCACCGGGGAGCTGTTTTTT; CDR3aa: CASSLRTTGELFF
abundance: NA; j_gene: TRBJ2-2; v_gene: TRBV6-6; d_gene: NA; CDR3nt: TGTGCCAGCAGTTACTCAGGGGCGAACACCGGGGAGCTGTTTTTT; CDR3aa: CASSYSGANTGELFF
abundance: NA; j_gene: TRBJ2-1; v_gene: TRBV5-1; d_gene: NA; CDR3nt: TGCGCCAGCAGCTTGGCGCTCTACAATGAGCAGTTCTTC; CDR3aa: CASSLALYNEQFF
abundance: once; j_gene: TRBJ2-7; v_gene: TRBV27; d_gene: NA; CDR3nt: TGTGCCAGCAGCCTAGAAGTTAGCCAAACCTACGAGCAGTACTTC; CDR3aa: CASSLEVSQTYEQYF
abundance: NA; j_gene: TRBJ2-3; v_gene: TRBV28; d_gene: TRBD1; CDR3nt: TGTGCCAGCAGCCGGGACAGGGGGCTGGGCACAGATACGCAGTATTTT; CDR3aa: CASSRDRGLGTDTQYF